The rows below give T cell receptor beta chains drawn from one sample of a study of CD8+ T cells in alopecia areata. Assay used: immunoSEQ multiplex PCR; TCRdb lists only in-frame clones, some missing. This sample carries 65,000 to 75,000 clones, 29% of them seen once, and the ten largest clones take about 16%. The source was CD8+ T cells sorted from blood, collected at week 4, from a patient treated with tofacitinib. These receptors originate from a human donor with alopecia areata. Both conserved end residues are part of each CDR3. The D gene is left open where the match is weak. Size is omitted from some rows. Given values are once, few, many or a class for expanded clones.

size,J,V,D,DNA,CDR3
NA,TRBJ2-1,TRBV11-2,NA,TGTGCCAGCAGCTTAGATGGTAGCTACAATGAGCAGTTCTTC,CASSLDGSYNEQFF
NA,TRBJ1-1,TRBV29-1,NA,TGCAGCGCAGGGACCACTGAAGCTTTCTTT,CSAGTTEAFF
NA,TRBJ1-4,TRBV30,NA,TGTGCCTTAGTCCCGGACAGCCATAATGAAAAACTGTTTTTT,CALVPDSHNEKLFF
many,TRBJ2-5,TRBV5-1,TRBD1,TGCGCCAGCAGCCAGACAGGGCTCCAAGAGACCCAGTACTTC,CASSQTGLQETQYF
NA,TRBJ1-1,TRBV30,TRBD1,TGTGCCTCCACAGGGGTTAGTGGGACTGAAGCTTTCTTT,CASTGVSGTEAFF
medium-sized,TRBJ2-6,TRBV28,TRBD1,TGTGCCAGCTCCTTTGGGACAGGGGAAGCCAACGTCCTGACTTTC,CASSFGTGEANVLTF
NA,TRBJ1-2,TRBV29-1,NA,TGCAGCGTCGAATTCTCGGTTGAAGACGGCTACACCTTC,CSVEFSVEDGYTF
NA,TRBJ2-7,TRBV2,TRBD2,TGTGCCAGCACCGGAGCGGGGCGGGAGGCCCCCTACGAGCAGTACTTC,CASTGAGREAPYEQYF
few,TRBJ2-7,TRBV13,NA,TGTGCCAGCAGTGAATGGGAAGTTCCCTACGAGCAGTACTTC,CASSEWEVPYEQYF
NA,TRBJ2-7,TRBV30,TRBD1,TGTGCCTGGACCCCCGGGACAGGAGGCCACGAGCAGTACTTC,CAWTPGTGGHEQYF
NA,TRBJ2-1,TRBV5-1,NA,TGCGCCAGCAGCTTTTCTAGCAGCGATGAGCAGTTCTTC,CASSFSSSDEQFF
few,TRBJ2-7,TRBV7-9,NA,TGTGCCAGCAGCGCTACAGGGAGGCTCGAGCAGTACTTC,CASSATGRLEQYF
NA,TRBJ2-1,TRBV5-6,NA,TGTGCCAGCAGCTTAGGAGGGCAGGGTCAGTTCTTC,CASSLGGQGQFF
few,TRBJ2-5,TRBV7-9,NA,TGTGCCAGCCGGTCCGGCGCGATGGAGACCCAGTACTTC,CASRSGAMETQYF
few,TRBJ2-7,TRBV9,NA,TGTGCCAGCAGCGTAAGAGAGAAGGGATCCTACGAGCAGTACTTC,CASSVREKGSYEQYF
few,TRBJ1-1,TRBV29-1,NA,TGCAGCATATGGGGGAACACTGAAGCTTTCTTT,CSIWGNTEAFF
NA,TRBJ1-1,TRBV6-5,NA,TGTGCCAGCAGTTACGCGGGCCCTACTAGTGAAGCTTTCTTT,CASSYAGPTSEAFF
few,TRBJ2-5,TRBV29-1,TRBD1,TGCAGCGTTGTTGGACAGGGAGGAGGACAGACCCAGTACTTC,CSVVGQGGGQTQYF
NA,TRBJ1-2,TRBV6-5,NA,TGTGCCAGCAGCCCGGCCTCACAGGGTTTCTACACCTTC,CASSPASQGFYTF
few,TRBJ2-5,TRBV12-5,TRBD2,TGTGCTAGTGGTTCGCCAGCGGGAGTAATGGAGACCCAGTACTTC,CASGSPAGVMETQYF
few,TRBJ2-7,TRBV18,NA,TGTGCCAGCTCACCAAAGACCCCGGGGTACGAGCAGTACTTC,CASSPKTPGYEQYF
NA,TRBJ2-5,TRBV7-6,TRBD2,TGTGCCAGCAGTGGACTAGCGGGAGAGACCCAGTACTTC,CASSGLAGETQYF
few,TRBJ2-5,TRBV9,TRBD2,TGTGCCAGCAGCGTAGGGAGCGGGAGCGGAGAGACCCAGTACTTC,CASSVGSGSGETQYF
NA,TRBJ2-5,TRBV7-8,NA,TGTGCCAGCAGCCCTTCTTTGGTGCCCCAAGAGACCCAGTACTTC,CASSPSLVPQETQYF